Each of the 32 T cell receptor beta chains below was sequenced from the same sample in a study of vaccination and CD4 T cells after COVID-19. These receptors have no identified antigens. As for treatment: approximately 10-day PBMC culture with coronavirus spike peptide pools or control peptides (ViraFEST assay). Sequenced with the Oncomine TCR Beta short-read assay was DNA taken from cultured CD4+ T cells. MiXCR, applied by TCRdb to the PCR reads, yields one record per CDR3 protein. The table lists approximately 13,000 distinct CDR3 sequences, almost 40% of them singletons. Sequencing used CD4+ T cells from blood, cultured in vitro. All receptors come from a human donor who had recovered from COVID-19.

This rearrangement joins TRBV18 to TRBJ2-2, with D perhaps TRBD2 (6 bases). Trimming left V 4 bases short and J 5 bases short, with 8 bases between. Germline loops: CDR1 KGHSH, CDR2 LQKENI. The CDR3 spans 13 residues. The CDR3: CASSRDSTGELFF. The CDR3 coding sequence is TGTGCCAGCTCACGGGACTCGACCGGGGAGCTGTTTTTT.

The table lists this clonotype with a few counts. The CDR3 DNA reads as TGTGCCAGCAGTGAGGGGAGCCCGGGCGGGGAGCTGTTTTTT. Its translation: CASSEGSPGGELFF. This rearrangement joins TRBV2 to TRBJ2-2; tentatively, D is TRBD2 (5 bases). V was trimmed by 3 bases and J by 7 bases, leaving 12 bases between them. CDR1 is SNHLY, CDR2 FYNNEI, per germline. The CDR3 is 14 residues long.

This clonotype was found a few times. The limits of the CDR3 on the DNA are not certain, so only TCRdb's listed CDR3 is given. The V gene is TRBV7-5, the J gene TRBJ1-6; the listed D gene, TRBD1, was not tested against the DNA. TRBV7-5 is reported as a pseudogene. The CDR3 comprises 17 residues, both ends counted. This CDR3 reads CISVPEVGTVGNSPLHF.

V is TRBV11-2 and J is TRBJ2-6, with D tentatively TRBD1 (5 bases). The CDR3 has 21 amino acids. CDR1 and CDR2 from the germline V gene are SGHAT and FQNNGV. Trimming took 5 bases from V and 1 from J, leaving 27 bases between them. The CDR3 loop reads CASSPLRLTTVLKSGANVLTF. The CDR3 DNA sequence: TGTGCCAGCAGCCCCTTACGGCTGACGACAGTCCTAAAATCTGGGGCCAACGTCCTGACTTTC.

The V gene is TRBV24-1, the J gene TRBJ2-7; unclear D gene. The germline gives CDR1 KGHDR, CDR2 SFDVKD. The V end was cut by 5 bases, the J end by 0 bases, with 7 bases between. CDR3 length: 13 amino acids. The CDR3 DNA reads TGTGCCACCAGTGTCCAGGACTCCTACGAGCAGTACTTC. Translated: CATSVQDSYEQYF.

This clonotype was observed a few times. The chain carries TRBV20-1 and TRBJ2-3; the D call may be TRBD1 or TRBD2 (6 bases each). Germline loops: CDR1 DFQATT, CDR2 SNEGSKA (reference sequence). CDR3 length equals 13 residues. The V and J ends lost 6 bases and 5 bases respectively, with 15 bases between them. The CDR3, as DNA: TGCAGTGCATTTTGGGGGGCCGGAGATACGCAGTATTTT. It encodes CSAFWGAGDTQYF.

By share, this clonotype counts as medium-sized. V is TRBV12-3 or TRBV12-4 and J is TRBJ1-5; D gene ambiguous. The ends were cut back, 3 bases at V and 4 bases at J, with 4 bases in the middle. There are 12 residues in the CDR3. CDR3 sequence (DNA): TGTGCCAGCAGTTTTTCAAATCAGCCCCAGCATTTT. As protein: CASSFSNQPQHF.

The chain links TRBV2 to TRBJ1-2; 8 bases are a match to TRBD1. Germline loops: CDR1 SNHLY, CDR2 FYNNEI. With 6 bases clipped from V and 4 bases from J, the junction kept 4 bases outside the gene matches. This CDR3 is built from 13 residues. CDR3 coding DNA: TGTGCCAGCAGGTCAGGGGGCGGCTATGGCTACACCTTC. It is translated as CASRSGGGYGYTF.

This chain uses TRBV20-1 with TRBJ2-1, with D uncertain. This CDR3 is built from 13 residues. Trimming cost V 0 bases and J 12 bases, with 15 bases left between them. Germline V gene lookup returns CDR1 DFQATT and CDR2 SNEGSKA (reference sequence). The CDR3, as DNA: TGCAGTGCTAGAGACCTCCTGGCGATCGGGCAGTTCTTC. Its protein product is CSARDLLAIGQFF.

The chain couples TRBV7-8 to TRBJ2-4; 9 bases fit TRBD2. CDR3 length: 17 amino acids. Germline V gives CDR1 SGHVS, CDR2 FQNEAQ. V trimming: 1 base; J trimming: 2 bases; junction bases outside the gene matches: 6. In DNA form, the CDR3 reads TGTGCCAGCAGCTTAGTTGGCGGGAGGGCGACCAAAAACATTCAGTACTTC. Protein: CASSLVGGRATKNIQYF. Filled out from reference TRBV7-8 and TRBJ2-4, the complete variable domain reads GAGVSQSPRYKVAKRGQDVALRCDPISGHVSLFWYQQALGQGPEFLTYFQNEAQLDKSGLPSDRFFAERPEGSVSTLKIQRTQQEDSAVYLCASSLVGGRATKNIQYFGAGTRLSVL.

The V and J genes are TRBV7-3 and TRBJ1-1, with D tentatively TRBD1 (6 bases). Germline loops: CDR1 SGHTA, CDR2 FQGTGA. The CDR3 is made up of 13 amino acids. V was cut by 3 bases and J by 5 bases, with 10 bases left in between. The DNA for the CDR3 is TGTGCCAGCAGCTTGCAGGGGAATACTGAAGCTTTCTTT. Its protein is CASSLQGNTEAFF.

The chain joins TRBV7-2 to TRBJ2-5; D ambiguous. Germline assignment: CDR1 SGHTA and CDR2 FQGNSA. This CDR3 comprises 13 residues. Trimming stripped 7 bases from V and 2 bases from J, with 11 bases between. Here the CDR3 reads CASTKQRQETQYF. The DNA of the CDR3 is TGTGCCAGCACCAAACAAAGACAAGAGACCCAGTACTTC.

A few counts support this clonotype. The CDR3 here is CASSLGSGYGYTF. CDR3 nucleotides: TGTGCCAGCAGCTTGGGGTCAGGCTATGGCTACACCTTC. The chain is built from TRBV5-4 and TRBJ1-2; no reliable D call. Per the germline V gene, CDR1 is SGHNT and CDR2 is YYREEE (reference sequence). V lost 0 bases to trimming and J lost 4 bases, with 7 bases between them. The CDR3 has 13 amino acids.

This chain connects TRBV29-1 to TRBJ2-5; possibly TRBD1 for D (7 bases). The V gene lost 6 bases and the J gene lost 5 bases, with 13 bases spanning the gap. The germline V gene has CDR1 SQVTM and CDR2 ANQGSEA. This CDR3 is built from 12 residues. This CDR3 is CSVRQGGETQYF. Here the CDR3 DNA reads TGCAGCGTAAGACAGGGAGGCGAGACCCAGTACTTC.

This clonotype appeared a few times. The chain employs TRBV19 and TRBJ2-6; TRBD1 aligns across 7 bases. In germline, CDR1 is LNHDA, CDR2 SQIVND (reference sequence). The CDR3 sequence is 15 residues long. J lost 2 bases, V lost 8 bases, and 6 bases had no gene match. The CDR3 coding sequence is TGTGCCAGTGGAAGGGGGCTAACTGGGGCCAACGTCCTGACTTTC. Its protein product is CASGRGLTGANVLTF.

The chain is built from TRBV7-2 and TRBJ2-3; 9 nucleotides line up with TRBD1. The germline V gene encodes CDR1 SGHTA and CDR2 FQGNSA. The CDR3 consists of 14 residues. V gave up 1 base and J gave up 4 bases; unmatched junction bases: 0. The chain's CDR3 is CASSLGQGADTQYF. For the CDR3, the DNA is TGTGCCAGCAGCTTAGGACAGGGGGCAGATACGCAGTATTTT.

V and J are TRBV7-2 and TRBJ2-1, with 7 bases that match TRBD2. The CDR3 is made up of 15 amino acids. Losses at the gene ends were 3 bases for V and 5 bases for J; bases not matched to a gene: 7. Germline values: CDR1 SGHTA, CDR2 FQGNSA. The CDR3 DNA is TGTGCCAGCAGCTTCAGCGGGGCCCTAAACAATGAGCAGTTCTTC. Protein sequence: CASSFSGALNNEQFF.

This clonotype turned up a few times. The V and J genes are TRBV20-1 and TRBJ1-5; 9 nucleotides match TRBD1. There are 14 residues in the CDR3. Trimming at V came to 5 bases and at J to 7 bases, leaving 9 bases not matched to a gene. CDR1 and CDR2 from the germline V gene are DFQATT and SNEGSKA (reference sequence). The chain's CDR3 is CSASGQGREQPQHF. In nucleotides, the CDR3 is TGCAGTGCTTCCGGACAGGGGAGAGAGCAGCCCCAGCATTTT.

The V gene is TRBV19, the J gene TRBJ2-3, with TRBD1 matching over 9 bases. Germline V CDR1 and CDR2: LNHDA, SQIVND (reference sequence). J gave up 4 bases and V 7 bases, and 9 bases lay outside the gene matches. This CDR3 region has 15 residues. The chain's CDR3 is CASTPLGQGSDTQYF. DNA of the CDR3: TGTGCCAGTACCCCGTTGGGACAGGGTTCAGATACGCAGTATTTT.

The chain carries TRBV5-1 and TRBJ2-7, with D tentatively TRBD1 or TRBD2 (5 bases each). The germline gives CDR1 SGHRS, CDR2 YFSETQ. The CDR3 runs 13 residues. With 6 bases removed from V and 3 bases from J, the gap between germline ends came to 13 bases. CDR3 coding DNA: TGCGCCAGCAAGACCGGGGACGGCTACGAGCAGTACTTC. Translated, it gives CASKTGDGYEQYF.

The genes are TRBV28 and TRBJ1-2, with D possibly matching TRBD1 (6 bases). V gave up 3 bases and J gave up 2 bases, with 10 bases separating them. This CDR3 has 14 residues. Germline loops: CDR1 MDHEN, CDR2 SYDVKM. CDR3 coding DNA: TGTGCCAGCAGTTTGGGGGGGCGCAACTATGGCTACACCTTC. The encoded protein is CASSLGGRNYGYTF.

The gene calls are TRBV18 and TRBJ1-6, with D hard to call. Trimming took 2 bases from V and 7 from J, leaving 6 bases between them. The germline V gene has CDR1 KGHSH and CDR2 LQKENI. The CDR3 is 13 amino acids. The DNA of the CDR3 is TGTGCCAGCTCACCAAATAGGAATTCACCCCTCCACTTT. Translation: CASSPNRNSPLHF.

This chain joins TRBV20-1 and TRBJ2-7; D is possibly TRBD2 (6 bases). Germline CDR1 is DFQATT and CDR2 is SNEGSKA (reference sequence). The CDR3 extends over 12 amino acids. V lost 3 bases to trimming and J lost 6 bases, with 12 bases between them. The CDR3 DNA follows: TGCAGTGCTAGTCCCCAGGAGGGCGAGCAGTACTTC. It encodes CSASPQEGEQYF.

This chain's CDR3 is CASTGGGFGTGFFEQYF. The CDR3 bases are TGTGCCAGCACCGGGGGTGGGTTTGGGACAGGTTTTTTCGAGCAGTACTTC. The V and J genes are TRBV6-1 and TRBJ2-7; 8 bases match TRBD1. Trimming cost V 7 bases and J 6 bases; bases outside gene matches: 20. This CDR3 is built from 17 residues. Germline CDR1 reads MNHNS; CDR2 reads SASEGT.

This clonotype has more than one count but fewer than ten. The chain employs TRBV7-9 and TRBJ1-2; no clear D. The germline gives CDR1 SEHNR, CDR2 FQNEAQ (reference sequence). Trimming stripped 5 bases from V and 0 bases from J, with 7 bases between. This CDR3 has 13 amino acids. Here the CDR3 reads CASSSFANYGYTF. In DNA form, the CDR3 reads TGTGCCAGCAGCAGTTTCGCTAACTATGGCTACACCTTC. Full variable domain (missing parts from reference TRBV7-9 and TRBJ1-2): DTGVSQNPRHKITKRGQNVTFRCDPISEHNRLYWYRQTLGQGPEFLTYFQNEAQLEKSRLLSDRFSAERPKGSFSTLEIQRTEQGDSAMYLCASSSFANYGYTFGSGTRLTVV.

The gene calls are TRBV10-3 and TRBJ2-3; 9 nucleotides match TRBD1. Trimming cost V 0 bases and J 7 bases; bases outside gene matches: 11. The CDR3 sequence is 17 residues long. CDR1 is ENHRY and CDR2 is SYGVKD in the germline V gene. CDR3 nucleotide sequence: TGTGCCATCAGTGAGTCAAACACAGGGGGCGGAAGAAATACGCAGTATTTT. This encodes CAISESNTGGGRNTQYF.

The chain joins TRBV7-9 to TRBJ2-3; 10 bases are shared with TRBD2. V shed 4 bases, J shed 5 bases, and the junction held 6 bases outside the gene matches. CDR3 length: 15 amino acids. Germline CDR1 SEHNR, CDR2 FQNEAQ (reference sequence). CDR3 sequence reads: CASSWASGSGDTQYF. CDR3 DNA sequence: TGTGCCAGCAGCTGGGCTAGCGGGAGTGGAGATACGCAGTATTTT.

Of note for this clonotype: An end of the junction differs from the germline gene, which may be a read error. The V gene is TRBV20-1, the J gene TRBJ2-3; D ambiguous. The CDR3 consists of 11 residues. CDR1 and CDR2 from the germline V gene are DFQATT and SNEGSKA (reference sequence). The CDR3 nucleotides read TGCAGTCCCTTCGCGCTAGATACCCAGTATTTT. Protein product: CSPFALDTQYF.

The chain is built from TRBV28 and TRBJ1-1, with D unresolved. Deletions cut 1 base from V and 3 bases from J, with 27 bases between. Germline V lookup: CDR1 MDHEN, CDR2 SYDVKM. The CDR3 contains 20 residues. The CDR3 is CASSLSRPHPGYRRDTEAFF. CDR3 DNA: TGTGCCAGCAGTTTATCTCGCCCACATCCGGGCTATCGGAGGGACACTGAAGCTTTCTTT.

The chain joins TRBV28 to TRBJ1-1, with no clear D. The CDR3 is made up of 14 amino acids. Germline V gives CDR1 MDHEN, CDR2 SYDVKM. V lost 3 bases to trimming and J lost 1 base, with 9 bases between them. For the CDR3, the DNA is TGTGCCAGCAGTTTGGGCCAGAGGAACACTGAAGCTTTCTTT. Translated, it gives CASSLGQRNTEAFF.

This clonotype was observed a handful of times. The chain has TRBV28 and TRBJ1-6, with TRBD1 identical over 8 bases. CDR3 length: 17 residues. CDR1 is MDHEN, CDR2 SYDVKM, per germline. After removal of 4 bases from V and 5 bases from J, the junction contained 10 bases not matched to a gene. The chain's CDR3 is CASSSPGQVNNNSPLHF. The DNA for the CDR3 is TGTGCCAGCAGTTCACCGGGACAGGTTAACAATAATTCACCCCTCCACTTT.

The chain uses TRBV27 and TRBJ2-3; no reliable D call. Germline V gene sequence: CDR1 MNHEY, CDR2 SMNVEV (reference sequence). The CDR3 spans 15 residues. V lost 5 bases and J lost 6, with 18 bases in between. CDR3 bases: TGTGCCAGCAGTATGGTGGCGCACCCCACGGATACGCAGTATTTT. Encoded protein: CASSMVAHPTDTQYF.